This T cell receptor beta chain was found in a study of T cell changes during pregnancy in multiple sclerosis. The germline V gene has CDR1 SQVTM and CDR2 ANQGSEA. The CDR3 is 12 residues long. Comments on this clone: One end of the junction is discordant with germline, which a read error may explain.

TCRdb keeps only in-frame clones here, not all; method: immunoSEQ multiplex PCR. Of 100,000 or so clones listed, 75% to 95% are singletons. The sample in question was peripheral blood, obtained in the second trimester of pregnancy. The chain joins TRBV29-1 to TRBJ2-5, with 7 bases that match TRBD1. The TCR sequence derives from a female donor with multiple sclerosis, enrolled in a pregnancy study. The CDR3 coding sequence is TGCAGCGTCCGACGGGACAGCCGGTTTTCAAACTTC. Translating it yields CSVRRDSRFSNF. The full variable domain, in which reference TRBV29-1 and TRBJ2-5 provide the parts outside the CDR3, is SAVISQKPSRDICQRGTSLTIQCQVDSQVTMMFWYRQQPGQSLTLIATANQGSEATYESGFVIDKFPISRPNLTFSTLTVSNMSPEDSSIYLCSVRRDSRFSNFGPGTRLLVL.